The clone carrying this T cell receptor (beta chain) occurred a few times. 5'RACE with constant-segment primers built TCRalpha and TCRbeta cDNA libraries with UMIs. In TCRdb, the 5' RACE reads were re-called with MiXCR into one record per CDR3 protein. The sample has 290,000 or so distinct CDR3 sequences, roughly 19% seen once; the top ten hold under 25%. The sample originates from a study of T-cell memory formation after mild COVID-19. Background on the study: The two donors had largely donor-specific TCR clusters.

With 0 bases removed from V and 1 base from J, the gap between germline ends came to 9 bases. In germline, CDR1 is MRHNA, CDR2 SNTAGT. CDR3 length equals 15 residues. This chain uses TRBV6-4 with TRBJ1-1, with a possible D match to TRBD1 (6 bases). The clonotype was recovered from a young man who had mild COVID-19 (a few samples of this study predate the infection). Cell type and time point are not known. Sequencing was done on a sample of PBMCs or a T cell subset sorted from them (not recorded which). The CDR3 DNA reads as TGTGCCAGCAGTGACTCCCCGGACAGGAACACTGAAGCTTTCTTT. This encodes CASSDSPDRNTEAFF.